This T cell receptor (beta chain) was retrieved from a study of cytomegalovirus exposure and HLA in healthy donors. Findings of the study overall: Earlier analysis found most TCR beta V segments productive about 87% or about 30% of the time. In a later analysis, HLA-associated beta chains showed higher expansion and lower generation probabilities than comparable chains. What a later analysis reportedly showed was that an Asian-associated ancestry cluster had fewer N-insertions than the approximately 700-donor mean. Researchers had no immune exposure information except CMV serostatus available.

Trimming took 2 bases from V and 4 from J, leaving 6 bases between them. Per the germline V gene, CDR1 is MNHNY and CDR2 is SVGAGI (reference sequence). This CDR3 is built from 12 residues. This clone was seen more than once but under ten times. Antigen specificity is unknown. 60 Vbeta and 13 Jbeta primers were used in PCR. Clones were sequenced by immunoSEQ multiplex PCR, and TCRdb holds only the in-frame ones, with some missing. The sample includes 150,000 to 200,000 clones, about 82% of them seen just once. The sequencing input was PBMCs. The chain combines TRBV6-6 with TRBJ2-7; D unresolved. This clonotype was obtained from a woman in her forties or fifties in good health and CMV-seropositive. DNA of the CDR3: TGTGCCAGCAGTTACGGCAGGTACGAGCAGTACTTC. Its translation is CASSYGRYEQYF.